The 20 T cell receptor beta chains presented below share a single source sample, sequenced in a study of vaccination and CD4 T cells after COVID-19. These receptors are not linked to any known antigen. The Oncomine TCR Beta short-read assay generated sequence data from the DNA of cultured CD4+ T cells. Via MiXCR, TCRdb re-called the PCR reads, giving one row per CDR3 protein. The sample has approximately 15,000 distinct CDR3 sequences, roughly 25% seen once. Treatment defined: roughly ten-day PBMC culture with coronavirus spike peptide pools or control peptides (ViraFEST assay). What was sequenced was cultured CD4+ T cells from blood. Receptor source: a human donor with COVID-19.

The V call is TRBV19, the J call TRBJ2-7, with a possible D match to TRBD1 (5 bases). Trimming removed 10 bases from V and 5 bases from J, with 12 bases in between. Germline V CDR1 and CDR2: LNHDA, SQIVND (reference sequence). The CDR3 loop spans 11 amino acids. The CDR3 DNA follows: TGTGCCACTAGGGGCTTGGACGAGCAGTACTTC. It codes for CATRGLDEQYF. The complete variable domain, with remaining parts taken from reference TRBV19 and TRBJ2-7, reads DGGITQSPKYLFRKEGQNVTLSCEQNLNHDAMYWYRQDPGQGLRLIYYSQIVNDFQKGDIAEGYSVSREKKESFPLTVTSAQKNPTAFYLCATRGLDEQYFGPGTRLTVT.

V is TRBV2 and J is TRBJ2-7; no firm D call. The CDR3 loop spans 11 amino acids. The V gene lost 4 bases and the J gene lost 3 bases, with 4 bases spanning the gap. Per the germline V gene, CDR1 is SNHLY and CDR2 is FYNNEI. CDR3 loop: CASSANYEQYF. The DNA of the CDR3 is TGTGCCAGCAGTGCAAACTACGAGCAGTACTTC.

The chain joins TRBV28 to TRBJ1-2; no clear D. The germline V gene has CDR1 MDHEN and CDR2 SYDVKM. V lost 2 bases, J lost 6 bases, and 7 bases lay in between. This CDR3 has 12 amino acids. The CDR3 spells CASSLMPDGYTF. DNA for the CDR3: TGTGCCAGCAGTTTAATGCCGGATGGCTACACCTTC.

The table lists this clonotype with a few counts. V usage is TRBV7-9 and J usage is TRBJ2-3; TRBD2 aligns across 7 bases. V lost 7 bases, J lost 1 base, and 11 bases stayed unmatched. Germline assignment: CDR1 SEHNR and CDR2 FQNEAQ (reference sequence). There are 16 residues in the CDR3. The CDR3 DNA is TGTGCCAGCAACTTCGTAAGGCTAGCGGGCACAGATACGCAGTATTTT. Its protein is CASNFVRLAGTDTQYF.

This clonotype has just a few counts. The chain employs TRBV9 and TRBJ2-3, with TRBD1 matching over 10 bases. The CDR3 loop spans 16 amino acids. CDR1 is SGDLS and CDR2 is YYNGEE in the germline V gene. V lost 3 bases and J lost 3; bases outside the gene matches: 7. CDR3: CASSGGQGVVTDTQYF. CDR3 DNA: TGTGCCAGCAGCGGCGGACAGGGGGTAGTAACAGATACGCAGTATTTT.

The chain's CDR3 is CAWSVWVGLAGGADTQYF. The CDR3, as DNA: TGTGCCTGGAGTGTATGGGTGGGGTTAGCGGGGGGTGCAGATACGCAGTATTTT. The chain employs TRBV30 and TRBJ2-3; 10 bases are shared with TRBD2. Germline V CDR1 and CDR2: GTSNPN, SVGIG (reference sequence). This CDR3 is built from 18 residues. V dropped 0 bases and J dropped 4; count of bases not matched to a gene: 13.

This clonotype was seen a single time. The chain carries TRBV5-1 and TRBJ2-1; the D call may be TRBD1 or TRBD2 (5 bases each). CDR3 length equals 13 residues. Looked up from germline, CDR1 is SGHRS and CDR2 is YFSETQ. V dropped 3 bases and J dropped 7 bases, with 11 bases sitting between them. The CDR3 loop is CASSWGRWNEQFF. The CDR3, as DNA: TGCGCCAGCAGCTGGGGACGGTGGAATGAGCAGTTCTTC.

This chain connects TRBV28 to TRBJ1-1, with 7 bases fitting TRBD1. Germline-derived CDR1 and CDR2 are MDHEN and SYDVKM. The CDR3 sequence is 15 residues long. Trimming removed 4 bases from V and 0 bases from J; junction bases left unmatched: 5. CDR3 coding DNA: TGTGCCAGCAGTTGGACAGGTCGAATGAACACTGAAGCTTTCTTT. It translates to CASSWTGRMNTEAFF.

This clonotype came up a few times. The V and J genes are TRBV24-1 and TRBJ2-3; 11 bases align to TRBD2. The CDR3 covers 17 residues. Germline trimming cut 2 bases from V and 4 bases from J; bases unmatched to any gene: 7. The germline gives CDR1 KGHDR, CDR2 SFDVKD. CDR3 bases: TGTGCCACCAGTGATTCAAGACTAGCGGGGTTCCCAGATACGCAGTATTTT. Its protein product is CATSDSRLAGFPDTQYF.

There are a few counts of this clonotype. The chain employs TRBV19 and TRBJ2-2; tentatively, D is TRBD1 (6 bases). The CDR3 runs to 15 residues. The V end was cut by 5 bases, the J end by 4 bases, with 14 bases between. From germline, CDR1 is LNHDA and CDR2 SQIVND (reference sequence). The CDR3 DNA is TGTGCCAGTAGTCCAGACGGGACAAGCACCGGGGAGCTGTTTTTT. Protein product: CASSPDGTSTGELFF.

The gene calls are TRBV5-1 and TRBJ2-5; 9 nucleotides match TRBD1. Germline lookup yields CDR1 SGHRS and CDR2 YFSETQ. This CDR3 region has 15 residues. The V segment lost 2 bases and the J segment 2 bases; nucleotides outside the gene matches: 4. CDR3 sequence: CASSFTGGQQETQYF. The CDR3, as DNA: TGCGCCAGCAGCTTCACAGGGGGCCAACAAGAGACCCAGTACTTC.

This clonotype is deemed medium-sized (0.01 to 0.1%). V and J are TRBV6-5 and TRBJ1-2; D gene unclear. Germline lookup yields CDR1 MNHEY and CDR2 SVGAGI. V lost 0 bases and J 4 bases, leaving 6 bases between the germline ends. This CDR3 comprises 13 residues. The CDR3: CASSYSGSYGYTF. In DNA, the CDR3 is TGTGCCAGCAGTTACTCCGGCAGCTATGGCTACACCTTC.

The V gene is TRBV6-5, the J gene TRBJ2-7, with 11 bases that match TRBD2. Germline CDR1 MNHEY, CDR2 SVGAGI. The CDR3 has 18 residues. V trimming: 3 bases; J trimming: 0 bases; junction bases outside the gene matches: 10. CDR3 protein: CASSYGITSGGSSYEQYF. For the CDR3, the DNA is TGTGCCAGCAGTTATGGGATCACTAGCGGGGGTAGCTCCTACGAGCAGTACTTC.

The chain couples TRBV12-3 or TRBV12-4 to TRBJ1-2; TRBD1 aligns across 9 bases. The CDR3 is made up of 15 amino acids. The trim removed 5 bases at V and 4 bases at J, leaving 8 bases unmatched. The CDR3 nucleotides read TGTGCCAGCAGTCCTCGGACAGGGGTGACCTATGGCTACACCTTC. The encoded protein is CASSPRTGVTYGYTF.

This chain connects TRBV29-1 to TRBJ1-4, with D possibly being TRBD1 (5 bases). V dropped 7 bases and J dropped 7 bases, with 13 bases sitting between them. Germline V CDR1 and CDR2: SQVTM, ANQGSEA. This CDR3 comprises 12 residues. The CDR3, as DNA: TGCAGCGGGGGGGGACGGGGTGAAAAACTGTTTTTT. As protein: CSGGGRGEKLFF.

J is TRBJ2-5 and V is TRBV20-1; the D gene is possibly TRBD2 (7 bases). Between the trimmed V and J ends, which lost 5 bases and 4 bases, there was a span of 23 bases. Per the germline V gene, CDR1 is DFQATT and CDR2 is SNEGSKA (reference sequence). The CDR3 is 16 residues long. CDR3 protein: CSAHGWGGPSTETQYF. Written as DNA, the CDR3 is TGCAGTGCTCACGGCTGGGGGGGCCCTTCCACAGAGACCCAGTACTTC.

The rearrangement joins TRBV11-1 to TRBJ1-1, with a weak D call TRBD1 (5 bases). The CDR3 has 15 amino acids. Germline-derived CDR1 and CDR2 are SGHAT and FQDESV (reference sequence). V was cut by 5 bases and J by 5 bases, with 18 bases left in between. The CDR3, as DNA: TGTGCCAGCAGCCCATCCGGCAGGGTAGGGACTGAAGCTTTCTTT. Protein product: CASSPSGRVGTEAFF.

Only a few counts were recorded for this clonotype. This chain links TRBV7-3 with TRBJ2-5, with D perhaps TRBD1 (6 bases). CDR1 and CDR2 from the germline V gene are SGHTA and FQGTGA. CDR3 size: 15 residues. V dropped 3 bases and J dropped 5 bases, with 16 bases sitting between them. CDR3 nucleotide sequence: TGTGCCAGCAGCTTGGCCAGGGGAGCCCCTGAGACCCAGTACTTC. This sequence encodes CASSLARGAPETQYF.

The chain uses TRBV7-2 and TRBJ1-2; 7 bases agree with TRBD1. The germline CDR1 and CDR2 sequences are SGHTA and FQGNSA. V dropped 1 base and J dropped 2; count of bases not matched to a gene: 4. This CDR3 spans 15 amino acids. Here the CDR3 DNA reads TGTGCCAGCAGCTTAGTTCCAGGGGGAAACTATGGCTACACCTTC. It is translated as CASSLVPGGNYGYTF.

This clonotype showed up just a few times. This chain connects TRBV24-1 to TRBJ2-4; 7 bases agree with TRBD1. The V gene's germline CDR1 is KGHDR and CDR2 SFDVKD. V dropped 4 bases and J dropped 1; count of bases not matched to a gene: 9. This CDR3 contains 17 residues. The CDR3 protein is CATSEQTGRRAKNIQYF. CDR3 DNA: TGTGCCACCAGTGAACAGACAGGGCGTAGGGCCAAAAACATTCAGTACTTC.